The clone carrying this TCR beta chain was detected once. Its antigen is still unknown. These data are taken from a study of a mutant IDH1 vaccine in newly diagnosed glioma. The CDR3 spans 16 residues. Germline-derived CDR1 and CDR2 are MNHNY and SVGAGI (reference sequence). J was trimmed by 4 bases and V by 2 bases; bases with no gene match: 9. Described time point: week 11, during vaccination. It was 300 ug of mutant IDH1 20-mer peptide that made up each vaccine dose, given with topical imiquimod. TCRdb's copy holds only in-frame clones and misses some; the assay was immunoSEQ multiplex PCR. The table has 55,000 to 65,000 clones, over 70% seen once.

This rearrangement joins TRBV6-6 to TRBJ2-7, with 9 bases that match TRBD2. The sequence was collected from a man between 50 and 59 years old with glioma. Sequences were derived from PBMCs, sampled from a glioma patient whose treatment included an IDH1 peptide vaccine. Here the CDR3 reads CASSYGIAGALYEQYF. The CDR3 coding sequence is TGTGCCAGCAGTTACGGGATAGCGGGAGCACTATACGAGCAGTACTTC.